This TCR beta chain was recorded in a study of T cells in Graves' hyperthyroidism and ophthalmopathy. Amplification targeted TCR beta CDR3 regions from RNA transcripts. Using the HTBI primer set, a first-round RT-PCR was run on the TCR CDR3. TCRdb passed the multiplex PCR reads through MiXCR, listing each CDR3 protein once. The sample includes some 500,000 distinct CDR3 sequences, roughly 15% of them seen just once. The PBMCs had their origin in 10 ml of fresh peripheral blood. This sequence originates from a woman in her 30s with Graves' ophthalmopathy. Sequencing was performed on blood.

This CDR3 reads CATSAPGVYTGELFF. As DNA, the CDR3 is TGTGCCACCAGTGCTCCGGGGGTCTACACCGGGGAGCTGTTTTTT. V usage is TRBV24-1 and J usage is TRBJ2-2, with D perhaps matching TRBD2 (6 bases). V lost 5 bases to trimming and J lost 3 bases, with 12 bases between them. The CDR3 is made up of 15 amino acids. Germline V gene data show CDR1 as KGHDR and CDR2 as SFDVKD.